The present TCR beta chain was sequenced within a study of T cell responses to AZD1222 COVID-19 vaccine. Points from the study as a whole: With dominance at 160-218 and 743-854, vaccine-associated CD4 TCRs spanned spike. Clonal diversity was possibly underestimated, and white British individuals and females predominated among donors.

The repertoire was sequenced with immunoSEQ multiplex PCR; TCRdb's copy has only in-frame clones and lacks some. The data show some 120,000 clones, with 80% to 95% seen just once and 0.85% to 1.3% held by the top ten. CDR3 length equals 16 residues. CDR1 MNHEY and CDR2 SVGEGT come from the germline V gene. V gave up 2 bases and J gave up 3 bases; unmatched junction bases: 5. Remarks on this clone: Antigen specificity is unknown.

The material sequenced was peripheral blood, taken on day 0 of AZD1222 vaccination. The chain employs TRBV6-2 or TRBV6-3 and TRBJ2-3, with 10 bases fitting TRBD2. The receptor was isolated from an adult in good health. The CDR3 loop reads CASSYLLAGVTDTQYF. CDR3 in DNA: TGTGCCAGCAGTTACCTCCTAGCGGGGGTGACAGATACGCAGTATTTT.